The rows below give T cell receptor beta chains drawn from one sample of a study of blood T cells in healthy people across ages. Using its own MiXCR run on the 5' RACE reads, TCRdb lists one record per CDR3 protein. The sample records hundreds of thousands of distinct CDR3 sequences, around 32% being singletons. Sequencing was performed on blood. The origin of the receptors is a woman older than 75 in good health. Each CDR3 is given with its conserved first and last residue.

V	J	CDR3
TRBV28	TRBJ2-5	CASSLRRRGSRRETQYF
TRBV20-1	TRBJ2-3	CSAPTDLTDTQYF
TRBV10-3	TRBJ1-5	CAISAQGDQPQHF
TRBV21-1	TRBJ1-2	CASSKVRGARLYGYTF
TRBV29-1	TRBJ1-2	CSVEGSLNYGYTF
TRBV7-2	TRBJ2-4	CASSYHRTGLAKNIQYF
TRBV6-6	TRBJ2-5	CASSYGGGWETQYF
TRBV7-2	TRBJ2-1	CASSWETSNEQFF
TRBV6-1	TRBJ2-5	CASSEAGGRVMSQYF
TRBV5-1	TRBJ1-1	CASSLAARANTEAFF
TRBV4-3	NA	CASSQDRIYYEQYF
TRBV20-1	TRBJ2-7	CSAESLSAGTYEQYF
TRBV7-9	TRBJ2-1	CASSLARVNEQFF
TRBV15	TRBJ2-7	CATSPREQEIQYF
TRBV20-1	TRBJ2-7	CSARDPGNSFYEQYF
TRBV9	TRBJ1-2	CASSVETGTGYGYIF
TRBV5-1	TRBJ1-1	CASSLATQGGTEAFF
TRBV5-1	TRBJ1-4	CASSLSIQGRSEKLFF
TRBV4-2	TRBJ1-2	CASSQELRGGYGYTF
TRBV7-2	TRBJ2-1	CASSLGGFEQFF
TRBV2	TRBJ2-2	CASSGWWQGIGTGELFF
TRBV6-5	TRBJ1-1	CASSYRGTRAFF
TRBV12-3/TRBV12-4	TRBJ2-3	CATSLRAVSTDTQYF
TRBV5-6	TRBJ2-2	CASSLGADPSRTGELFF
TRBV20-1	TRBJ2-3	CSARWHGGGADTQYF
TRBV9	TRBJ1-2	CASSVGGSAKTSGYTF
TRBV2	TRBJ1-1	CASSVTWAFF
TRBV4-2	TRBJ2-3	CASSQGGVPQDTQYF
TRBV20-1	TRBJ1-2	CSARAWQDYGYTF
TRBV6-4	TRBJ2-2	CASRVDRGTGELFF
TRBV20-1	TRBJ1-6	CSARDQATGSSPLHF
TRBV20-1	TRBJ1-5	CSARGQGVSNQPQHF